This TCR beta chain was documented in a study of T cell responses to AZD1222 COVID-19 vaccine (dated by TCRdb to the early 2020s). General notes on the study: AZD1222 recipients given second doses at about 4 weeks or at about 12 weeks were pooled, since spike-specific TCR depth and breadth were not found to differ between the two schedules. TCR sequencing was performed for approximately 240 trial participants, of whom about 200 were given two doses of AZD1222 and 26 were given two doses of MenACWY control vaccine. Trial participants were enrolled into age subgroups of 18-55, 56-69 and 70-plus years, which contained about 150, 28 and 57 TCR-sequenced participants, respectively.

About this clone itself: This clone's antigen is unknown. No base quality information exists; no much larger clone differs at one position.

The CDR3 regions of human TCRbeta chains were analyzed by immunosequencing. In the paper's pipeline: Repertoire TCRs were checked for matches against a reference library of SARS-CoV-2-specific TCRs that had been generated using the MIRA antigen-specificity platform. Breadth meant the fraction of unique TCRs that were SARS-CoV-2-associated, whereas depth meant the fraction of total T cells that were SARS-CoV-2-associated. Using the MIRA data, each spike-specific TCR was mapped to the spike region that the TCR reacts to and placed in a CD4 or CD8 class. Log10-transformed breadth and depth values were compared by one-way ANOVA with Sidak's multiple comparisons tests. Imported from immuneACCESS, the table was reduced by TCRdb to in-frame sequences with V and J called. These copies leave out some clones; in studies compared against another copy, an unresolved V gene accounts for under half, and the cause of the remainder is not known. Clone size and the V and J calls come from that table; the DNA yielded D and trimming. Recorded for this sample are approximately 100,000 clones; more than 85% of them occurred a single time. Roughly 1.3% of the sample is held by the ten biggest clonotypes.

Explained via the paper, the time point label denotes: baseline before first vaccination. Samples from vaccinated people were obtained from the UK trials COV001 and COV002, which included a single-blind randomized controlled phase 2/3 trial of AZD1222 (ChAdOx1 nCoV-19) in healthy adults. Trial participant PBMC samples were collected at day 0 and day 28 after the second dose for TCRbeta chain sequencing. The paper's findings and limits, for the study overall: Participants were mostly white British, with more females than males. The authors suggested clonal diversity may have been underestimated. No day 14 peak-response samples were available, so repertoires were characterized only after the peak T cell response. Reportedly, almost half of the unique spike-specific TCRs recognized epitopes lying outside the regions that are mutated in the B.1.351 and B.1.1.7 variants. The whole spike protein was spanned by vaccine-associated CD4 TCRs, and dominant responses were seen in regions 160-218 and 743-854. After two AZD1222 doses, both the breadth and the depth of spike-specific TCRs were significantly higher than at day 0 and than in MenACWY recipients. Conclusions about previously exposed vaccinees are limited because only six or seven AZD1222 recipients were SARS-CoV-2 seropositive at baseline. In the small 56-69-year group, the increase in depth fell short of significance, most likely because of low power.

The specimen comprised peripheral blood, sampled on day 0 of AZD1222 vaccination. This clonotype originated in an adult in good health.

The DNA is TGTGCCAGCAGCGTAGACCCCAGGGGGACCGGGGAGCTGTTTTTT. Its product reads: CASSVDPRGTGELFF. The rearrangement combines TRBV9 with TRBJ2-2; TRBD1 fits 7 bases in the junction. CDR1 is given as SGDLS and CDR2 as YYNGEE, both from the germline V gene. The CDR3 spans 15 residues, from the cysteine through the phenylalanine. CDR3 DNA only is kept here, 45 bases in frame from base 1. At the junction V is shortened by 0 bases and J by 5 bases; bases outside the gene matches: 4.